These 3 T cell receptor beta chains share one sample of origin, sequenced in a study of CD8 T cells in Susac syndrome. Random hexamers served to reverse transcribe roughly 0.5 to 1 ug RNA. One entry per CDR3 protein results from TCRdb running MiXCR on the immunoSEQ multiplex PCR reads. Of about 130,000 distinct CDR3 sequences detected, about 95% appear once; the ten largest clones hold roughly 0.11%. The specimen sequenced was CD4+ T cells from PBMCs. The receptors were sampled from a human donor in good health.

The V gene is TRBV3-1, the J gene TRBJ2-1; D possibly uses TRBD1 or TRBD2 (5 bases each). Germline CDR1 is LGHDT and CDR2 is YNNKEL (reference sequence). The ends were cut back, 8 bases at V and 7 bases at J, with 15 bases in the middle. The CDR3 length is 13 residues. For the CDR3, the DNA is TGTGCCAGCGCCACCGGGACCGGTAATGAGCAGTTCTTC. Residues: CASATGTGNEQFF.

The chain couples TRBV5-1 to TRBJ2-7; the D gene is possibly TRBD2 (6 bases). CDR3 length: 14 residues. Germline CDR1 is SGHRS and CDR2 is YFSETQ. V lost 4 bases and J lost 0, with 11 bases in between. The CDR3 reads CASSLREFSYEQYF. CDR3 nucleotide sequence: TGCGCCAGCAGCCTTCGGGAGTTCTCCTACGAGCAGTACTTC.

The gene calls are TRBV9 and TRBJ2-3; D possibly corresponds to TRBD2 (5 bases). Deletions cut 0 bases from V and 4 bases from J, with 9 bases between. This CDR3 contains 14 residues. Germline V gene data show CDR1 as SGDLS and CDR2 as YYNGEE. CDR3 loop: CASSVGGKADTQYF. The CDR3 DNA reads TGTGCCAGCAGCGTAGGAGGGAAGGCAGATACGCAGTATTTT. The variable domain in full, completed from reference TRBV9 and TRBJ2-3, reads DSGVTQTPKHLITATGQRVTLRCSPRSGDLSVYWYQQSLDQGLQFLIQYYNGEERAKGNILERFSAQQFPDLHSELNLSSLELGDSALYFCASSVGGKADTQYFGPGTRLTVL.